This T cell receptor (beta chain) is drawn from a study of vaccination effects on CD4 cells after COVID-19. Study context: Participants completed two doses of the BNT162b2 or mRNA-1273 vaccine. Findings of the study overall: Limitations: small convalescent group and missing early post-infection timepoints.

This clone occurred once. What it recognizes is unknown. The CDR3 is 14 residues long. CDR1 and CDR2 from the germline V gene are MNHEY and SVGAGI. Trimming cost V 8 bases and J 2 bases, with 16 bases left between them. TCRdb's copy holds only in-frame clones and misses some; the assay was immunoSEQ multiplex PCR. The sample carries roughly 23,000 clones, 65% to 85% recorded once. After expansion with viral peptide pools in the ViraFEST assay, antigen-specific CD4+ T cells were sequenced. Following culture for under 12 days, CD4+ T cells were isolated. Half the medium was replaced with IL-2 medium on days 3 and 7.

The chain joins TRBV6-5 to TRBJ2-7, with a possible D match to TRBD2 (6 bases). The clonotype comes from a human donor who received a COVID-19 vaccine. This material consisted of CD4+ T cells from PBMCs cultured with HCoV-229E spike peptides, taken before COVID-19 vaccination. This CDR3 is CASLDGTSTYEQYF. CDR3 nucleotide sequence: TGTGCCAGCCTGGATGGGACTTCTACCTACGAGCAGTACTTC.